A selection of T cell receptor beta chains follows, all from one sample in a study of T cell responses to AZD1222 COVID-19 vaccine. The protocol was immunoSEQ multiplex PCR, while the TCRdb copy is restricted to in-frame clones and leaves out a portion. The repertoire holds under 150,000 clones, with under 95% as singletons. This sample comprised peripheral blood, obtained 28 days after the second AZD1222 dose. These receptors came from an adult who received the AZD1222 COVID-19 vaccine. The CDR3 runs from the conserved cysteine through the conserved F or W. A D gene is named only where the DNA matches it firmly. Only some rows state a clone size, as once, few, many or a class for expanded clones.

CDR3aa,CDR3nt,j_gene,d_gene,abundance,v_gene
CASSGYRVRTYNSPLHF,TGTGCCAGCAGCGGATACAGGGTAAGGACCTATAATTCACCCCTCCACTTT,TRBJ1-6,.,.,TRBV21-1
CASSWRGQGDNEQFF,TGTGCCAGCAGCTGGCGCGGACAGGGAGACAATGAGCAGTTCTTC,TRBJ2-1,TRBD1,once,TRBV5-6
CATSRIPPEANVLTF,TGTGCCACCAGCAGGATCCCCCCCGAGGCCAACGTCCTGACTTTC,TRBJ2-6,.,once,TRBV15
CASSRLGGTEAFF,TGTGCCAGCAGCCGACTGGGGGGCACTGAAGCTTTCTTT,TRBJ1-1,.,.,TRBV7-3
CATSDLTNEQFF,TGTGCCACCAGTGATTTGACCAATGAGCAGTTCTTC,TRBJ2-1,.,.,TRBV24-1
CASSRQDSNQPQHF,TGTGCCAGCAGCCGACAGGATAGCAATCAGCCCCAGCATTTT,TRBJ1-5,.,.,TRBV6-2/TRBV6-3
CASSERQGLLFF,TGTGCCAGCAGCGAGCGACAGGGGCTATTGTTCTTC,TRBJ2-1,TRBD1,.,TRBV6-5
CASSQGRGTNEKLFF,TGCGCCAGCAGCCAAGGGCGCGGAACTAATGAAAAACTGTTTTTT,TRBJ1-4,.,.,TRBV4-1
CASSQAPSSVYEQYF,TGCGCCAGCAGCCAGGCTCCGTCCTCCGTCTACGAGCAGTACTTC,TRBJ2-7,.,.,TRBV4-1
CASSLGGLNYGYTF,TGTGCCAGCAGCCTGGGAGGGTTAAACTATGGCTACACCTTC,TRBJ1-2,.,.,TRBV9
CASSSTETNYGYTF,TGTGCCAGCAGTTCGACAGAGACTAACTATGGCTACACCTTC,TRBJ1-2,.,once,TRBV6-6
CASSPLAEIYEQYF,TGTGCCAGCTCACCCTTAGCCGAGATCTACGAGCAGTACTTC,TRBJ2-7,.,.,TRBV18
CASSSGSPIEQYF,TGCGCCAGCAGCTCCGGATCCCCGATCGAGCAGTACTTC,TRBJ2-7,.,.,TRBV5-1
CSVGGGNSYEQYF,TGCAGCGTTGGAGGAGGGAACTCCTACGAGCAGTACTTC,TRBJ2-7,.,.,TRBV29-1